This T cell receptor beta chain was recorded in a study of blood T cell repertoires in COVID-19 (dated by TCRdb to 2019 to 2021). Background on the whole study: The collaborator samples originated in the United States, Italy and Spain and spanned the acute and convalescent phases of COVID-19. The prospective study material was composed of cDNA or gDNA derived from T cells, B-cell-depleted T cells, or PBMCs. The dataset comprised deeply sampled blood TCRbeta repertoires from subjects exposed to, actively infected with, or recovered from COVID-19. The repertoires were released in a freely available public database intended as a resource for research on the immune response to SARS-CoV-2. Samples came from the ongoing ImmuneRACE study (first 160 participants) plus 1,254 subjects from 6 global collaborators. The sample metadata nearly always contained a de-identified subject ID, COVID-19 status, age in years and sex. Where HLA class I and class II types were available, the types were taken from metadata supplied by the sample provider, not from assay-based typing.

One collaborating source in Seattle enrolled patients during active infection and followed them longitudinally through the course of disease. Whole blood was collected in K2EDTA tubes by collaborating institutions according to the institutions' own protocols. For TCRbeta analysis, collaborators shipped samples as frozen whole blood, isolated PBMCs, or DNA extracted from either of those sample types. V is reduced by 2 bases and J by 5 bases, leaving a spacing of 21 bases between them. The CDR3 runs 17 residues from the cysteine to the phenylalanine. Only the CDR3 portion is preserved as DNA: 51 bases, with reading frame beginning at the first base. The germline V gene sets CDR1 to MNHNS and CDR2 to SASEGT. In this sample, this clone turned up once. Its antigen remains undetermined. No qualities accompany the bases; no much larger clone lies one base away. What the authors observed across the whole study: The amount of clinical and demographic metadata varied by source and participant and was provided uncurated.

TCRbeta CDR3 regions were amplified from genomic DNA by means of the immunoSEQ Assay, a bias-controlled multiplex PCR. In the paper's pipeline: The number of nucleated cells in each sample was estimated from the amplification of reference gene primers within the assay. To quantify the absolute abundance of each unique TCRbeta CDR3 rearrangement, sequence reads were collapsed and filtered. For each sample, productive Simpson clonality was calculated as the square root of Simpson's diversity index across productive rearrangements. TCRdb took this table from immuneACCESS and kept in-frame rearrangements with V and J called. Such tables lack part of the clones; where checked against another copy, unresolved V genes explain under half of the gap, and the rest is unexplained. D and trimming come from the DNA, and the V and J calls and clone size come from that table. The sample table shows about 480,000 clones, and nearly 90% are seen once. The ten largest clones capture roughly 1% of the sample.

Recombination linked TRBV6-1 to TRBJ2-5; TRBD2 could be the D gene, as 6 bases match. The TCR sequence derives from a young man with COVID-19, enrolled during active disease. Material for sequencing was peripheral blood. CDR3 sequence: CASSELGLARLWETQYF. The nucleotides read TGTGCCAGCAGTGAATTGGGGCTAGCGAGGTTGTGGGAGACCCAGTACTTC.